This T cell receptor (beta chain) was sequenced for a study of cytomegalovirus exposure and HLA in healthy donors. General observations from the study: The records held CMV serostatus as the only immune exposure information. Reportedly, HLA-A and HLA-B alleles of most subjects were accurately predicted from TCR beta.

Comment on this clone: Antigen unknown.

The PCR ran on 60 Vbeta and 13 Jbeta primers. The repertoire was sequenced with immunoSEQ multiplex PCR; TCRdb's copy has only in-frame clones and lacks some. In the table there are some 160,000 clones, 65% to 85% of which are singletons. The donors, nominally healthy at sampling, likely had unrecorded immune exposures. The CDR3 extends over 13 amino acids. Unmatched junction bases numbered 12, after V lost 6 bases and J lost 11 bases. Germline V gene lookup returns CDR1 MGHRA and CDR2 YSYEKL. The chain employs TRBV4-1 and TRBJ1-2; 7 bases are shared with TRBD1. The clonotype comes from a man in his forties or fifties in good health and CMV-seropositive. Sequenced input: PBMCs. CDR3: CASSTTGAMEYTF. Here the CDR3 DNA reads TGCGCCAGCAGTACCACAGGGGCGATGGAGTACACCTTC.